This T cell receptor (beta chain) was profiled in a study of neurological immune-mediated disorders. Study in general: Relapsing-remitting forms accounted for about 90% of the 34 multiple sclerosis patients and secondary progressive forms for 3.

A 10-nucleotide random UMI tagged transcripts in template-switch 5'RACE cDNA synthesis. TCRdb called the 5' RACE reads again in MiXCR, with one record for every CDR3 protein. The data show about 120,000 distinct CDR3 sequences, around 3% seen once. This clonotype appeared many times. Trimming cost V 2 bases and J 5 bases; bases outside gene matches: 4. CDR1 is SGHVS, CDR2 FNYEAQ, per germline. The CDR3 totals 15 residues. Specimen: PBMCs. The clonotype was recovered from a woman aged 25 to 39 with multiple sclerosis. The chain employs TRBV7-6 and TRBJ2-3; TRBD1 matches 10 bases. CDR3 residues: CASSLFGQGVDTQYF. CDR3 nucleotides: TGTGCCAGCAGCTTATTCGGACAGGGGGTAGATACGCAGTATTTT.